These 9 T cell receptor beta chains originate from one sample sequenced in a study of T-cell memory formation after mild COVID-19. TCRdb re-called the 5' RACE reads through MiXCR, storing one row per CDR3 protein. The repertoire consists of 350,000 to 400,000 distinct CDR3 sequences, with 20% to 25% occurring once and the leading ten covering around 12%. Material: PBMCs or a T cell subset sorted from them (not recorded which). The receptors here all came from an adult woman who had mild COVID-19 (a few samples of this study predate the infection). Cell type and time point are not known.

The V and J genes are TRBV7-8 and TRBJ2-4; D is perhaps TRBD1 (5 bases). Germline V lookup: CDR1 SGHVS, CDR2 FQNEAQ. The V and J ends lost 3 bases and 5 bases respectively, with 11 bases between them. This CDR3 is 14 amino acids long. The CDR3 region has the DNA TGTGCCAGCAGCTTCCAGGGATCCGAAAACATTCAGTACTTC. As protein: CASSFQGSENIQYF.

This clonotype occurred a few times. The V call is TRBV4-3, the J call TRBJ2-3; TRBD1 might be the D (6 bases). The CDR3 consists of 16 residues. Between the trimmed V and J ends, which lost 4 bases and 2 bases, there was a span of 16 bases. From germline, CDR1 is LGHNA and CDR2 YSLEER. DNA for the CDR3: TGCGCCAGCAGCCTCCACCGGGACACCTCCACAGATACGCAGTATTTT. It encodes CASSLHRDTSTDTQYF.

The rearrangement links TRBV15 to TRBJ2-1; D may be TRBD1 or TRBD2 (5 bases each). The V gene's germline CDR1 is LNHNV and CDR2 YYDKDF (reference sequence). This CDR3 has 17 amino acids. The V end lost 6 bases, the J end lost 0 bases, and 18 bases lay between the germline ends. The CDR3 protein is CATRTDLAANSYNEQFF. The DNA for the CDR3 is TGTGCCACCAGGACAGACCTAGCAGCGAACTCCTACAATGAGCAGTTCTTC.

This chain connects TRBV27 to TRBJ2-5; a possible D gene is TRBD2 (5 bases). The CDR3 runs to 14 residues. Germline V gene lookup returns CDR1 MNHEY and CDR2 SMNVEV (reference sequence). Trimming left V 5 bases short and J 2 bases short, with 12 bases between. The CDR3 sequence: CASSDGEWQETQYF. CDR3 bases: TGTGCCAGCAGTGACGGGGAGTGGCAAGAGACCCAGTACTTC.

CDR3 DNA: TGTGCCAGCACCCCACCGACAGGGGGAAACTATGGCTACACCTTC. Its translation is CASTPPTGGNYGYTF. This rearrangement joins TRBV5-6 to TRBJ1-2, with 9 bases lining up with TRBD1. Trimming removed 6 bases from V and 2 bases from J; junction bases left unmatched: 8. There are 15 residues in the CDR3. From germline, CDR1 is SGHDT and CDR2 YYEEEE.

This clonotype was seen only a few times. This chain joins TRBV5-1 and TRBJ1-3; D gene unclear. Germline V lookup: CDR1 SGHRS, CDR2 YFSETQ. This CDR3 region has 13 residues. V shed 3 bases and J shed 0 bases, with 4 bases lying between them. CDR3 sequence reads: CASSSSSGNTIYF. Here the CDR3 DNA reads TGCGCCAGCAGCTCGAGCTCTGGAAACACCATATATTTT.

This clonotype showed up just a few times. The V gene is TRBV7-9, the J gene TRBJ2-1, with D perhaps given as TRBD1 or TRBD2 (6 bases each). Trimming pared 5 bases from V and 9 bases from J, leaving 14 bases between. CDR3 length equals 13 residues. The V gene's germline CDR1 is SEHNR and CDR2 FQNEAQ (reference sequence). DNA of the CDR3: TGTGCCAGCAGCACCCGGGGGCGGGTTGAGCAGTTCTTC. Residues: CASSTRGRVEQFF.

This clonotype showed up just a few times. V is TRBV20-1 and J is TRBJ2-2; D ambiguous. There are 14 residues in the CDR3. The V end was cut by 1 base, the J end by 0 bases, with 6 bases between. Germline-derived CDR1 and CDR2 are DFQATT and SNEGSKA (reference sequence). The CDR3 DNA sequence: TGCAGTGCTAGAGTAACAACGAACACCGGGGAGCTGTTTTTT. Its protein is CSARVTTNTGELFF.

This chain uses TRBV7-9 with TRBJ2-1; 12 nucleotides agree with TRBD2. The CDR3 sequence is 19 residues long. With 5 bases clipped from V and 3 bases from J, the junction kept 14 bases outside the gene matches. Germline V gene sequence: CDR1 SEHNR, CDR2 FQNEAQ (reference sequence). The CDR3 loop is CASSPKEYTSGGLYNEQFF. The CDR3 nucleotides are TGTGCCAGCAGCCCCAAGGAGTATACTAGCGGGGGGCTCTACAATGAGCAGTTCTTC.